One T cell receptor (beta chain) is described in this entry. The antigen is not known. This entry belongs to a study of T cell responses to AZD1222 COVID-19 vaccine. Using immunoSEQ multiplex PCR, the repertoire was profiled, and TCRdb retains in-frame clones only, with some absent. The repertoire has around 140,000 clones, 85% to 90% of them found once; the top ten carry around 1.6%. Study-wide results and caveats: Females outnumbered males among donors, who were mostly white British; clonal diversity was possibly underestimated. At baseline, just a handful of AZD1222 recipients tested seropositive. Scientists sampled the repertoires only once the peak T cell response had passed. The study found Spike-specific TCR breadth and depth rose after two AZD1222 doses.

In germline, CDR1 is LGHDT, CDR2 YNNKEL (reference sequence). Losses at the gene ends were 5 bases for V and 3 bases for J; bases not matched to a gene: 5. CDR3 length: 15 amino acids. The TCR sequence derives from an adult who received the AZD1222 COVID-19 vaccine. Specimen: peripheral blood, collected 28 days after the second AZD1222 dose. The chain carries TRBV3-1 (or the pseudogene TRBV3-2) and TRBJ1-5, with TRBD1 identical over 9 bases. The CDR3 is CASSKGQGDNQPQHF. As DNA, the CDR3 is TGTGCCAGCAGCAAGGGACAGGGAGACAATCAGCCCCAGCATTTT.